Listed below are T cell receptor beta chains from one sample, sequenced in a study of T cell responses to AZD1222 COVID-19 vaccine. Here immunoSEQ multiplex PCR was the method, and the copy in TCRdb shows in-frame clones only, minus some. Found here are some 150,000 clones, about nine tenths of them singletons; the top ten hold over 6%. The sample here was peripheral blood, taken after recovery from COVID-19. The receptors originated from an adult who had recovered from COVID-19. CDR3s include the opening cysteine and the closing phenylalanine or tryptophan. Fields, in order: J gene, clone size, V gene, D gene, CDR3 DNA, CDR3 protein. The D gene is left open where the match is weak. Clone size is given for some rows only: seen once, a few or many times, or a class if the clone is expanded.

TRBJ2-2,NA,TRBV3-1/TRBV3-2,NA,TGTGCCAGCAGCCAAGAAGGCAGGGAGCTGTTTTTT,CASSQEGRELFF
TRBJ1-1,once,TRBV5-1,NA,TGCGCCAGCAGCCAAAGGGGTGGGAACACTGAAGCTTTCTTT,CASSQRGGNTEAFF
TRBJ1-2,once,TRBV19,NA,TGTGCCAGTACCAGGCGGGGAGAAGGGAGCTATGGCTACACCTTC,CASTRRGEGSYGYTF
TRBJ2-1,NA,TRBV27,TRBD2,TGTGCCAGCAGTTCAGGGACTAGCGACTACAATGAGCAGTTCTTC,CASSSGTSDYNEQFF
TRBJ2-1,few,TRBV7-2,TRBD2,TGTGCCAGCAGCCTAAGGCTAGCGGGGGACCCTGAGCAGTTCTTC,CASSLRLAGDPEQFF
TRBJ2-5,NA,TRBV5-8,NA,TGTGCCAGCAGCCCCGGGACCAGGGGAGAGACCCAGTACTTC,CASSPGTRGETQYF
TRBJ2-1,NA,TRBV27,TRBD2,TGTGCCAGCAGTGCCAGCGGGGGGGCAGATGAGCAGTTCTTC,CASSASGGADEQFF
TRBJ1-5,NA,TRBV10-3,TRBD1,TGTGCCATCAGTGATTCGGACAGGGGATATCAGCCCCAGCATTTT,CAISDSDRGYQPQHF
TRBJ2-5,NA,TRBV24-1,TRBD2,TGTGCCACCAGTGATTCGGAGGCTCCTAGCGGGAGTCCAGAGACCCAGTACTTC,CATSDSEAPSGSPETQYF
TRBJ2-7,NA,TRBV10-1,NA,TGCGCCAGCAGTACCTCCTTTAACGGCGAGCAGTACTTC,CASSTSFNGEQYF
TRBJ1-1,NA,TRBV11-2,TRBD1,TGTGCCAGCAGCTCAAGCTCAGGACAGGGGGTCGTCATGAACACTGAAGCTTTCTTT,CASSSSSGQGVVMNTEAFF
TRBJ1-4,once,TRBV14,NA,TGTGCCAGCAGCCAAGATCAAGCGGGGGCTGGGGAAAAACTGTTTTTT,CASSQDQAGAGEKLFF
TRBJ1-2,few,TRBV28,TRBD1,TGTGCCAGCAGTATACGACAGGGGAACTACTATGGCTACACCTTC,CASSIRQGNYYGYTF
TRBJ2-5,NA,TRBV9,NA,TGTGCCAGCAGCGTCTTGCAGGGCCCGGCGGAGACCCAGTACTTC,CASSVLQGPAETQYF
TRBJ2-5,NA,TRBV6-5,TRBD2,TGTGCCAGCAGGATAGCGGGGGGGCCAATGGAGACCCAGTACTTC,CASRIAGGPMETQYF
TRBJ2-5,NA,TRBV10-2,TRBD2,TGCGCCAGCAGAACCCATACCGGGACTAGCCTAGGAGAGACCCAGTACTTC,CASRTHTGTSLGETQYF
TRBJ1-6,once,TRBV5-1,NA,TGCGCCAGCAGCTTGGACGGACAGTACTATTCACCCCTCCACTTT,CASSLDGQYYSPLHF
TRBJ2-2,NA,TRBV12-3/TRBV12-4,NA,TGTGCCAGCAGAACCCCGGGAGCCGGGGAGCTGTTTTTT,CASRTPGAGELFF
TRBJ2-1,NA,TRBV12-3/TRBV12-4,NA,TGTGCCAGCAGTTTAACTAGCACCAATGAGCAGTTCTTC,CASSLTSTNEQFF
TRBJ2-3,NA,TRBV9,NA,TGTGCCAGCAGCGTAGGGACAGATACGCAGTATTTT,CASSVGTDTQYF